One sample yielded the 24 T cell receptor beta chains listed below, sequenced in a study of blood T cells in healthy people across ages. PCR was performed a second time for about 6 to 12 cycles using a sample-barcoded 5' primer and a J-beta primer mix. TCRdb independently ran MiXCR on the 5' RACE reads; one entry per CDR3 protein. The table has some 880,000 distinct CDR3 sequences, about 36% seen once; the top ten hold 10% to 15%. Sequencing was carried out using blood. The receptors come from a man aged 18 to 35 in good health.

In the case of this clonotype: A clone one base away is much larger, so this may be a read error. This chain's CDR3 is CASSYWGFNHSSCEQYF. In DNA, the CDR3 is TGTGCCAGCAGTTACTGGGGTTTCAATCACTCATCCTGCGAGCAGTACTTC. J is TRBJ2-4 and V is TRBV6-6; D is unclear. The J call is doubtful: the DNA matches TRBJ2-7 better. The CDR3 spans 17 residues. Germline lookup yields CDR1 MNHNY and CDR2 SVGAGI (reference sequence).

This clonotype occurred a few times. The chain is built from TRBV9 and TRBJ1-1; a weak D match, TRBD1 (5 bases). Between the trimmed V and J ends, which lost 6 bases and 5 bases, there was a span of 17 bases. The CDR3 consists of 14 residues. Germline CDR1 is SGDLS and CDR2 is YYNGEE. The CDR3 loop reads CASTIGGLGTEAFF. The CDR3 nucleotides are TGTGCCAGCACCATTGGGGGTTTAGGGACTGAAGCTTTCTTT.

In its sample, this clonotype was seen many times. The chain has TRBV12-5 and TRBJ2-3; possible D gene TRBD2, 6 bases. The CDR3 consists of 16 residues. Germline CDR1 and CDR2: LGHNT and FRNRAP. V dropped 1 base and J dropped 1 base, with 12 bases sitting between them. CDR3 DNA sequence: TGTGCTAGTGGTTTGGGGCTAGCGTTACGCACAGATACGCAGTATTTT. Protein sequence: CASGLGLALRTDTQYF.

Regarding this clonotype: A much bigger clone sits one base away, suggesting this may be a read error. The V call is TRBV12-3 or TRBV12-4, the J call TRBJ2-1, with D possibly being TRBD1 (6 bases). V was cut by 5 bases and J by 7 bases, with 15 bases left in between. This CDR3 comprises 14 residues. The chain's CDR3 is CASSNRAWWNEQFF. As DNA, the CDR3 is TGTGCCAGCAGTAACAGGGCATGGTGGAATGAGCAGTTCTTC.

This clonotype was counted only a few times. The chain uses TRBV7-2 and TRBJ2-1, with a tentative D call TRBD2 (7 bases). The V gene's germline CDR1 is SGHTA and CDR2 FQGNSA. The CDR3 has 11 amino acids. V dropped 1 base and J dropped 14 bases, with 9 bases sitting between them. CDR3 protein: CASSLEGGEFF. The CDR3 region has the DNA TGTGCCAGCAGCTTAGAGGGGGGGGAGTTCTTC.

The chain links TRBV7-2 to TRBJ2-1; the D gene is possibly TRBD1 (5 bases). Germline loops: CDR1 SGHTA, CDR2 FQGNSA. The CDR3 runs 13 residues. V lost 1 base and J lost 5, with 6 bases in between. CDR3 protein: CTSSLGQNNEQFF. The CDR3 region has the DNA TGTACCAGCAGCTTAGGACAGAACAATGAGCAGTTCTTC. Supplemented by reference TRBV7-2 and TRBJ2-1, the full variable domain reads GAGVSQSPSNKVTEKGKDVELRCDPISGHTALYWYRQSLGQGLEFLIYFQGNSAPDKSGLPSDRFSAERTGGSVSTLTIQRTQQEDSAVYLCTSSLGQNNEQFFGPGTRLTVL.

A few counts support this clonotype. This chain connects TRBV7-2 to TRBJ2-1, with 8 bases lining up with TRBD2. This CDR3 has 17 amino acids. V lost 2 bases to trimming and J lost 5 bases; unmatched junction nucleotides: 11. Germline CDR1 SGHTA, CDR2 FQGNSA. As DNA, the CDR3 is TGTGCCAGCAGCTTAAGGGGGGTAGCGGGGCTCAACAATGAGCAGTTCTTC. This translates into CASSLRGVAGLNNEQFF.

About this clonotype itself: An end of the junction differs from the germline gene, which may be a read error. The J gene is TRBJ1-1, the V gene TRBV7-9; D is uncertain. The CDR3 covers 12 residues. Germline V lookup: CDR1 SEHNR, CDR2 FQNEAQ (reference sequence). The CDR3 sequence is CASILARFEAFF. CDR3 nucleotides: TGTGCCAGCATCTTAGCGAGGTTTGAAGCTTTCTTT.

This clonotype has at least ten counts. The rearrangement links TRBV10-3 to TRBJ2-7; TRBD1 agrees at 9 bases. The V gene end was trimmed by 7 bases and the J gene end by 7 bases; junction bases not matched to a gene: 8. The CDR3 has 13 amino acids. Germline CDR1 and CDR2: ENHRY and SYGVKD. The CDR3 region has the DNA TGTGCCATCACCGGGACAGGGTCGGGGGAGCAGTACTTC. Encoded protein: CAITGTGSGEQYF.

V usage is TRBV27 and J usage is TRBJ1-2; the match to TRBD1 covers 11 bases. Germline V gene sequence: CDR1 MNHEY, CDR2 SMNVEV (reference sequence). The CDR3 loop spans 15 amino acids. V lost 2 bases, J lost 8 bases, and 7 bases stayed unmatched. The CDR3 coding sequence is TGTGCCAGCAGTTTAGGGACAGGGGGGGATAGGGGCTACACCTTC. It codes for CASSLGTGGDRGYTF.

As to this clonotype: A much larger clone differs by one base, so this may be a read error. The chain combines TRBV3-1 with TRBJ1-2, with 10 bases that match TRBD1. Germline V lookup: CDR1 LGHDT, CDR2 YNNKEL (reference sequence). This CDR3 comprises 14 residues. CDR3 nucleotide sequence: TGTGTCAGCAGATCCGGGACAGGGGACTATGGCTACACCTTC. Protein sequence: CVSRSGTGDYGYTF.

V usage is TRBV20-1 and J usage is TRBJ1-2, with a weak D call TRBD1 (5 bases). The V gene lost 4 bases and the J gene lost 8 bases, with 17 bases spanning the gap. The CDR3 runs to 13 residues. Germline values: CDR1 DFQATT, CDR2 SNEGSKA (reference sequence). CDR3 amino acids: CSATTGPEWGYTF. The CDR3 coding sequence is TGCAGTGCTACCACAGGTCCCGAGTGGGGCTACACCTTC.

V is TRBV7-2 and J is TRBJ2-7; no clear D gene. CDR1 and CDR2 from the germline V gene are SGHTA and FQGNSA. CDR3 size: 15 residues. V lost 6 bases, J lost 5 bases, and 20 bases lay in between. DNA for the CDR3: TGTGCCAGCAGACCCGGTTGGGCAGCTCCTGACGAGCAGTACTTC. It specifies CASRPGWAAPDEQYF.

The CDR3 here is CASSQPDRANYGYTF. For the CDR3, the DNA is TGCGCCAGCAGCCAGCCGGACAGGGCTAACTATGGCTACACCTTC. The rearrangement uses TRBV4-3 and TRBJ1-2; TRBD1 agrees at 8 bases. V trimming: 3 bases; J trimming: 0 bases; junction bases outside the gene matches: 3. Germline values: CDR1 LGHNA, CDR2 YSLEER. The CDR3 covers 15 residues.

This clonotype was counted only a few times. This sequence joins TRBV29-1 and TRBJ1-2; D possibly corresponds to TRBD1 (5 bases). In germline, CDR1 is SQVTM, CDR2 ANQGSEA. The V end was cut by 4 bases, the J end by 4 bases, with 13 bases between. There are 13 residues in the CDR3. As DNA, the CDR3 is TGCAGCGTTGCCGGGGGGGAAGGCTATGGCTACACCTTC. It encodes CSVAGGEGYGYTF.

The J gene is TRBJ1-5, the V gene TRBV3-1; the D is unclear. V gave up 3 bases and J gave up 1 base, with 7 bases separating them. The germline V gene has CDR1 LGHDT and CDR2 YNNKEL (reference sequence). The CDR3 runs to 14 residues. The CDR3 reads CASSQDESNQPQHF. The CDR3 coding sequence is TGTGCCAGCAGCCAGGACGAGAGCAATCAGCCCCAGCATTTT.

This clonotype was recorded at least ten times. V usage is TRBV4-3 and J usage is TRBJ1-4; D is ambiguous. V lost 1 base to trimming and J lost 0 bases, with 6 bases between them. The CDR3 contains 15 residues. The germline gives CDR1 LGHNA, CDR2 YSLEER. The CDR3 sequence: CASSQGAATNEKLFF. CDR3 sequence (DNA): TGCGCCAGCAGCCAAGGGGCAGCAACTAATGAAAAACTGTTTTTT.

J is TRBJ2-2 and V is TRBV11-2, with D unclear. The CDR3 is 15 residues long. Germline values: CDR1 SGHAT, CDR2 FQNNGV. V was cut by 8 bases and J by 1 base, with 14 bases left in between. The CDR3 DNA reads as TGTGCCAGCGGGTCGGTTAGAGGGAACACCGGGGAGCTGTTTTTT. It translates to CASGSVRGNTGELFF.

This clonotype has a handful of counts. V is TRBV11-2 and J is TRBJ2-4; 10 nucleotides agree with TRBD1. The end of the DNA is better explained by TRBJ2-7, so the J call may be wrong. Germline V gives CDR1 SGHAT, CDR2 FQNNGV. The CDR3 extends over 15 amino acids. Written as DNA, the CDR3 is TGTGCCAGCAGCTTTGACAGGGACAGGGGCTACGAGCAGTACTTC. As protein: CASSFDRDRGYEQYF.

The chain employs TRBV12-3 or TRBV12-4 and TRBJ1-5; tentatively, D is TRBD1 (6 bases). CDR3 length equals 14 residues. The V end was cut by 6 bases, the J end by 2 bases, with 11 bases between. CDR3 DNA: TGTGCCAGCAGGCGAGGGGGAGGCAATCAGCCCCAGCATTTT. This translates into CASRRGGGNQPQHF.

This clonotype was counted a few times. The chain links TRBV5-5 to TRBJ2-1; D ambiguous. CDR3 size: 16 residues. Germline CDR1 and CDR2: SGHKS and YYEKEE (reference sequence). With 2 bases removed from V and 0 bases from J, the gap between germline ends came to 12 bases. CDR3 nucleotide sequence: TGTGCCAGCAGCTTAGATATGACACCCTCCTACAATGAGCAGTTCTTC. Translated, it gives CASSLDMTPSYNEQFF.

The J gene is TRBJ1-1, the V gene TRBV6-2 or TRBV6-3, with D unresolved. The V end was cut by 0 bases, the J end by 11 bases, with 16 bases between. The CDR3 runs 14 residues. Germline V CDR1 and CDR2: MNHEY, SVGEGT. The CDR3 reads CASSYSYGVPPAFF. CDR3 nucleotides: TGTGCCAGCAGTTACTCGTACGGTGTCCCACCGGCTTTCTTT.

The V gene is TRBV4-3, the J gene TRBJ1-2; D ambiguous. The ends were cut back, 1 base at V and 8 bases at J, with 8 bases in the middle. The CDR3 sequence is 12 residues long. Germline lookup yields CDR1 LGHNA and CDR2 YSLEER. CDR3 bases: TGCGCCAGCAGCCAAGGTCCCCGGGGCTACACCTTC. Protein sequence: CASSQGPRGYTF.

This clonotype was seen a handful of times. The chain employs TRBV12-3 or TRBV12-4 and TRBJ2-5, with a weak D call TRBD2 (6 bases). V was clipped by 5 bases and J by 11 bases, with 24 bases between them. This CDR3 is built from 15 residues. The CDR3 DNA reads TGTGCCAGCAGTCCAGGTGGAGGGTACCACAATGAGCAGTACTTC. Its translation is CASSPGGGYHNEQYF.